The source of this T cell receptor beta chain is a study of a mutant IDH1 vaccine in newly diagnosed glioma. This CDR3 is built from 15 residues. V trimming: 9 bases; J trimming: 4 bases; junction bases outside the gene matches: 14. Germline CDR1 and CDR2: SGHNT and YYREEE (reference sequence). Time point given: baseline, week 1 (first vaccination visit). Treatment denoted: pre-vaccination baseline after standard-of-care therapy. Produced via immunoSEQ multiplex PCR; TCRdb's table is partial and in-frame only. This table holds about 30,000 clones, over 75% found once. The sequencing here drew on PBMCs, taken from a glioma patient treated with radiotherapy, temozolomide or both. This TCR derives from a man younger than 40 with glioma. The chain joins TRBV5-4 to TRBJ2-3; the match to TRBD2 covers 7 bases. This CDR3 is CAISPRGVMADTQYF. The DNA of the CDR3 is TGTGCCATCTCCCCACGGGGGGTAATGGCAGATACGCAGTATTTT.